This TCR beta chain was recorded in a study of identical twins. The table lists this clonotype with a few counts. Its antigen is not identified. Broader study findings: Cord blood beta clonotypes present at high abundance carried fewer insertions; no such pattern appeared in memory repertoires. Excess low generation probability was seen in twin-shared out-of-frame alpha sequences.

TCRdb re-analysed the 5' RACE reads in MiXCR, keeping a single row per CDR3 protein. The sample carries about 520,000 distinct CDR3 sequences, approximately 22% recorded once. V was pared by 5 bases and J by 2 bases, with 11 bases of the junction left unmatched. The CDR3 length is 16 residues. Germline CDR1 reads SGHRS; CDR2 reads YFSETQ. This sample was also put to use in a study of T cells expressing NK-cell markers. That source reports: Serological testing identified seven of the eight sequenced donors as HCMV-seropositive and one as seronegative. The CD3+CD56-NKG2C+ fraction of a few donors was also led by these clonotypes.

Sequencing was carried out using CD4+ T cells sorted from blood. The clonotype was recovered from a woman between 18 and 29 years old in good health. The J gene is TRBJ2-3, the V gene TRBV5-1, with 7 bases fitting TRBD1. The CDR3 spells CASSYKTGESTDTQYF. CDR3 nucleotides: TGCGCCAGCAGTTATAAAACAGGGGAATCCACAGATACGCAGTATTTT.